The T cell receptor (beta chain) described here comes from a study of preoperative IRX-2 immunotherapy in early breast cancer. Sequencing used immunoSEQ multiplex PCR; TCRdb keeps in-frame clones, though not all of them. Of about 28,000 clones listed, roughly four fifths are singletons. This clone was counted only a few times. The CDR3 consists of 15 residues. With 6 bases clipped from V and 5 bases from J, the junction kept 9 bases outside the gene matches. Per the germline V gene, CDR1 is MNHGY and CDR2 is SAAAGT. Treatment noted: preoperative locoregional IRX-2 cytokine immunotherapy. Patients received preoperative, locoregional IRX-2 cytokine immunotherapy in a phase Ib study.

The material was obtained from a patient treated with IRX-2 immunotherapy. This sequence originates from a human donor with breast cancer. The chain has TRBV6-8 and TRBJ2-2; 7 bases map to TRBD1. The CDR3 is CASRRTTGETGELFF. CDR3 DNA: TGTGCCAGCAGGAGAACCACAGGGGAGACCGGGGAGCTGTTTTTT.